This TCR beta chain stems from a study of T cells in Graves' hyperthyroidism and ophthalmopathy. Patients were aged 18 to 65, had disease duration under 2 months, and had newly diagnosed hyperthyroidism. Patients were excluded for uncontrolled infection, other autoimmune disease, pregnancy or lactation. Whole-study findings and limits: From stable hyperthyroidism, ophthalmopathy was separated by a 13 V-J model.

To note about this clonotype: Its antigen is as yet unknown.

Researchers amplified the TCR beta CDR3 regions from RNA transcripts. The study used the HTBI primer set for a first-round RT-PCR of the TCR CDR3. TCRdb reprocessed the multiplex PCR reads with MiXCR, giving one entry per CDR3 protein. The sample shows under 700,000 distinct CDR3 sequences, around 45% of them seen only once. Sequenced sample: peripheral blood or thyroid tissue (not recorded which). The TCR comes from a woman aged 18-29 years with Graves' hyperthyroidism.

Here the CDR3 reads CASSMRVWTSGPYEQYF. DNA for the CDR3: TGTGCCAGTAGTATGCGGGTTTGGACTAGCGGTCCCTACGAGCAGTACTTC. The rearrangement joins TRBV7-8 to TRBJ2-7; 10 bases match TRBD2. This CDR3 spans 17 amino acids. The trim removed 9 bases at V and 2 bases at J, leaving 16 bases unmatched. Germline loops: CDR1 SGHVS, CDR2 FQNEAQ.